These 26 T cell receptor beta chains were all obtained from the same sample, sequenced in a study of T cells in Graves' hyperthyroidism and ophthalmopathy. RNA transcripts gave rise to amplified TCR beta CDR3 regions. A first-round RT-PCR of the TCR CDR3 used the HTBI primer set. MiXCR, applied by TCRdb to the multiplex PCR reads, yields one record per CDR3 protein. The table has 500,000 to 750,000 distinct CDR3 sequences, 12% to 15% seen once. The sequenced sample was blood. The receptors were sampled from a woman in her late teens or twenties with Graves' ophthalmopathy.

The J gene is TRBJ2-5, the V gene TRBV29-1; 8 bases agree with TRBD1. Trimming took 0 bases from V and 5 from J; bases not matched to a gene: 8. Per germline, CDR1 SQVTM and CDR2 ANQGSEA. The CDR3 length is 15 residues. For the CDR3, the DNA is TGCAGCGTTGAAGACGACAGGGGCAGGTGGGAGACCCAGTACTTC. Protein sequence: CSVEDDRGRWETQYF.

DNA of the CDR3: TGTGCCAGCAGCGTAGGCGGGGCGGGTGAAGCTTTCTTT. This codes for CASSVGGAGEAFF. The chain is built from TRBV9 and TRBJ1-1; D is perhaps TRBD1 (5 bases). The CDR3 totals 13 residues. In germline, CDR1 is SGDLS, CDR2 YYNGEE. Trimming stripped 0 bases from V and 7 bases from J, with 10 bases between.

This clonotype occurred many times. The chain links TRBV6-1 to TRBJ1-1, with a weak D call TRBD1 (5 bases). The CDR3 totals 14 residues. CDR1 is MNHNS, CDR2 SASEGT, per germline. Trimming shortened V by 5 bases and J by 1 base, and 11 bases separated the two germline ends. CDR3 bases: TGTGCCAGCAGTTCAGGGTGGGGGAACACTGAAGCTTTCTTT. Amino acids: CASSSGWGNTEAFF.

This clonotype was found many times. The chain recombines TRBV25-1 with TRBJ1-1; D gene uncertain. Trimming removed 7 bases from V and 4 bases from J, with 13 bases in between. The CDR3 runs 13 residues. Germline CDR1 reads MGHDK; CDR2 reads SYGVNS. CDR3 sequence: CASTPNKGTEAFF. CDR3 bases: TGTGCCAGCACCCCTAATAAGGGCACTGAAGCTTTCTTT.

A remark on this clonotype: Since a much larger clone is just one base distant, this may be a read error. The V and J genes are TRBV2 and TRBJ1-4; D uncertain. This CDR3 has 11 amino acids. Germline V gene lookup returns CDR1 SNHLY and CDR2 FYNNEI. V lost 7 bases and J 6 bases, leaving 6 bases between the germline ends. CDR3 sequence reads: CASTFDEKLFF. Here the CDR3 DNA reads TGTGCCAGCACCTTCGATGAAAAACTGTTTTTT.

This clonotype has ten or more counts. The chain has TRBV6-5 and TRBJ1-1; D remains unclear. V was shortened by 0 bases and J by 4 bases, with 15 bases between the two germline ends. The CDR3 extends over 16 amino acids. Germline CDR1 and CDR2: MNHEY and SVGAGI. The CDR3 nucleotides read TGTGCCAGCAGTTACTCGAGCCAGGAGCCTACCACTGAAGCTTTCTTT. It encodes CASSYSSQEPTTEAFF.

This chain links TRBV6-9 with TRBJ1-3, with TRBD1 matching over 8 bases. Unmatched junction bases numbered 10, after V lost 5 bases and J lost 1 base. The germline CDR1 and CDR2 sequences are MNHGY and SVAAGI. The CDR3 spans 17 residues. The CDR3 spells CASSEDWTGRSGNTIYF. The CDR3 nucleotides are TGTGCCAGCAGTGAAGATTGGACAGGGCGGTCTGGAAACACCATATATTTT.

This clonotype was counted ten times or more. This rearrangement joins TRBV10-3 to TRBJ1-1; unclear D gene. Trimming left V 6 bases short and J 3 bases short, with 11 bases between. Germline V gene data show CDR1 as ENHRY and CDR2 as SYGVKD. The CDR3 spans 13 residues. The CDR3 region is CAIREVRDTEAFF. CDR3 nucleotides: TGTGCCATCAGGGAGGTCCGTGACACTGAAGCTTTCTTT.

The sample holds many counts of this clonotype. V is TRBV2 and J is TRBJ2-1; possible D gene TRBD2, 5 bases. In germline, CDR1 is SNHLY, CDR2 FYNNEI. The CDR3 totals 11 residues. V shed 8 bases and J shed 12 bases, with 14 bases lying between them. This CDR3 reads CASGLRERQFF. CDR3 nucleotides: TGTGCCAGCGGTTTAAGGGAGAGGCAGTTCTTC.

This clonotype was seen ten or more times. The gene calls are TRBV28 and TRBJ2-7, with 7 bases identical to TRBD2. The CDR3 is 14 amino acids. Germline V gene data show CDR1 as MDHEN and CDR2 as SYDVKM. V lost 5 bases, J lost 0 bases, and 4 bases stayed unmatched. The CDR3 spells CASSPRGSSYEQYF. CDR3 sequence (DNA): TGTGCCAGCAGTCCTCGCGGGAGCTCCTACGAGCAGTACTTC.

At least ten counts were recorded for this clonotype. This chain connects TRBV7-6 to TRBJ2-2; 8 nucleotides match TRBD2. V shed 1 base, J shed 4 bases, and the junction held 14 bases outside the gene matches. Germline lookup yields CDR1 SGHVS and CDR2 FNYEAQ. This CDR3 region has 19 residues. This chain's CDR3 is CASSLGSSGPTLSTGELFF. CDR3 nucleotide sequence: TGTGCCAGCAGCTTAGGCTCTAGCGGGCCAACCCTTTCCACCGGGGAGCTGTTTTTT.

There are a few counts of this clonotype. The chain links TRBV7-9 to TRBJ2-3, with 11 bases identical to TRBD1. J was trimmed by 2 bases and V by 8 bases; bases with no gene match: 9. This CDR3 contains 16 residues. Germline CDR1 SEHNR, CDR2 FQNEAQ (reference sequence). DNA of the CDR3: TGTGCCAGCGCTTCGGGGACAGGGGGAGTCACAGATACGCAGTATTTT. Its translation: CASASGTGGVTDTQYF.

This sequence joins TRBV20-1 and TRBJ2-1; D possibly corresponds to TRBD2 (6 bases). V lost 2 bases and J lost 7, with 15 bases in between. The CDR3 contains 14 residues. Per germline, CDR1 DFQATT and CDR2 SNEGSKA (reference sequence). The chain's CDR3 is CSARLSRTINEQFF. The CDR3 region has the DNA TGCAGTGCTAGACTTAGTAGGACTATAAATGAGCAGTTCTTC.

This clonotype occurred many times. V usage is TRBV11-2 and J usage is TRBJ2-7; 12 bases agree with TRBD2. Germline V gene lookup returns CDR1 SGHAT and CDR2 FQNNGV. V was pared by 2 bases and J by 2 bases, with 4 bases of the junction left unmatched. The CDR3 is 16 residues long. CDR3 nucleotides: TGTGCCAGCAGCTTAACCAGGACTAGCGGGGCCTACGAGCAGTACTTC. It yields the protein CASSLTRTSGAYEQYF.

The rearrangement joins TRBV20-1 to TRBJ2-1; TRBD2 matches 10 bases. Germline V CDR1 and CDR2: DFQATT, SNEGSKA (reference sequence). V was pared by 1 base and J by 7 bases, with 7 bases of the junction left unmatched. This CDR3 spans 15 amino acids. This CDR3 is CSARVTSGKGNEQFF. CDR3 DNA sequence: TGCAGTGCTAGAGTCACTAGCGGGAAGGGGAATGAGCAGTTCTTC.

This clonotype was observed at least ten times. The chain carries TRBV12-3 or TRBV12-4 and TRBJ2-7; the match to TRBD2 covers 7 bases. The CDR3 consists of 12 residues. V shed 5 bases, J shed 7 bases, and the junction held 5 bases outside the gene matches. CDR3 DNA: TGTGCCAGCAGTATATCAGCGGGAGAGCAGTACTTC. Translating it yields CASSISAGEQYF.

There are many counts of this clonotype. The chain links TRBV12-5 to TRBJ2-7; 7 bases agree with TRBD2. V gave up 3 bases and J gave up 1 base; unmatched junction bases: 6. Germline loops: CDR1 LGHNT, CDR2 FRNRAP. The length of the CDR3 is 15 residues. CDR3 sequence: CASGFGTTLSYEQYF. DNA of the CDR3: TGTGCTAGTGGTTTCGGGACTACCCTTTCCTACGAGCAGTACTTC.

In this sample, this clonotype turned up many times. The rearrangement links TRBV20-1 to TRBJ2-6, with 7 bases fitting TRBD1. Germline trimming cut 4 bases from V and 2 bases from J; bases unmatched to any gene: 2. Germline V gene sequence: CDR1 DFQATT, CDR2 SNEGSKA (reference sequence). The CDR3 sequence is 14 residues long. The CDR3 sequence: CSANRGPGANVLTF. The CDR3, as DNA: TGCAGTGCTAATAGGGGGCCTGGGGCCAACGTCCTGACTTTC.

CDR3 amino acids: CASSVGGAGPNEQFF. Written as DNA, the CDR3 is TGTGCCAGCAGCGTAGGGGGAGCGGGCCCCAATGAGCAGTTCTTC. The rearrangement links TRBV9 to TRBJ2-1, with D tentatively TRBD2 (6 bases). The V and J ends lost 0 bases and 6 bases respectively, with 13 bases between them. Germline V gene data show CDR1 as SGDLS and CDR2 as YYNGEE. The CDR3 runs to 15 residues.

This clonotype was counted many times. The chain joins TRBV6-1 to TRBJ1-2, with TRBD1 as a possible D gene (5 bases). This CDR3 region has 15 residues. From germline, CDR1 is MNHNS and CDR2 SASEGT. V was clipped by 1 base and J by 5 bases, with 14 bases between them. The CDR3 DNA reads TGTGCCAGCAGTGAAGGGGTGGACATAGGATATGGCTACACCTTC. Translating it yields CASSEGVDIGYGYTF.

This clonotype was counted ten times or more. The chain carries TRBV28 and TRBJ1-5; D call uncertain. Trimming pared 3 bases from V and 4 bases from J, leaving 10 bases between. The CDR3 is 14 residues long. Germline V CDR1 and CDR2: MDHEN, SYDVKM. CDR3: CASSLLDGNQPQHF. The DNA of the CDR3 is TGTGCCAGCAGTTTGTTGGACGGGAATCAGCCCCAGCATTTT.

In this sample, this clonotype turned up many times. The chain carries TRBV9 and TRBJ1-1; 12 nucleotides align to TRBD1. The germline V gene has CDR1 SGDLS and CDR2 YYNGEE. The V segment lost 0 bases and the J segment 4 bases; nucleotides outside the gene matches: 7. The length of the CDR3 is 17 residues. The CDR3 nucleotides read TGTGCCAGCAGCGTAGGCCCCGGGACAGGGGGCTTCACTGAAGCTTTCTTT. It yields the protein CASSVGPGTGGFTEAFF.

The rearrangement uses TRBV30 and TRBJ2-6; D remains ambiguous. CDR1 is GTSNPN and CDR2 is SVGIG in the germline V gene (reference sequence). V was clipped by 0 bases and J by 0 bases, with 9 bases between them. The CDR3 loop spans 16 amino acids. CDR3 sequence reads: CAWSVLVRSGANVLTF. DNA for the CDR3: TGTGCCTGGAGTGTACTTGTCCGCTCTGGGGCCAACGTCCTGACTTTC.

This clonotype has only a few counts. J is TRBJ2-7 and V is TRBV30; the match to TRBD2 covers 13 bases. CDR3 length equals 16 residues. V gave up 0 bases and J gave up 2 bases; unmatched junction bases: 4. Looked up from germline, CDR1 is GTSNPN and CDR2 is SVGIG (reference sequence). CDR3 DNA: TGTGCCTGGAGTGTAGAGGGACTAGCGGGACCCTACGAGCAGTACTTC. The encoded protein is CAWSVEGLAGPYEQYF.

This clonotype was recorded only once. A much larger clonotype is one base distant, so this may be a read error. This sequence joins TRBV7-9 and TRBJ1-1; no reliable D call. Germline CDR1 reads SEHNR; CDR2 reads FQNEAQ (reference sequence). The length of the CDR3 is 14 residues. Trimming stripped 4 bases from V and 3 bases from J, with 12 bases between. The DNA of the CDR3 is TGTGCCAGCAGCTCAGCGGAAAGCTACACTGAAGCTTTCTTT. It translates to CASSSAESYTEAFF.

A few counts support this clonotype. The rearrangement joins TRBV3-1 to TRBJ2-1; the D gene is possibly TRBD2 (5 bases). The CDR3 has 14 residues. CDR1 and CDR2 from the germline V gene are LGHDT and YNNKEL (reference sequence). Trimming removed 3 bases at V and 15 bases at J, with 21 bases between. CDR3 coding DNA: TGTGCCAGCAGCCACCCCAAGAGAGGGAGTTTTTGGTTCTTC. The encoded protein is CASSHPKRGSFWFF.